This T cell receptor beta chain was captured by sequencing in a study of shared clonotypes between healthy human individuals (dated by TCRdb to about 2020). General notes on the study: A couple of women and a few men aged 18 to 49 years were included in the cohort. For each donor, CD4 naive and CD4 memory were each run on three plates, CD8 naive on two plates, and CD8 memory on one plate. To estimate repertoire size and how much clonotypes are shared between individuals, the study performed deep sequencing of blood TCR repertoires from roughly five healthy adults. Libraries were prepared and TCR repertoires were sequenced by different laboratories using diverse techniques, in order to increase sequencing depth and limit assay-specific biases. Each donor's leukapheresis produced roughly between about 0.8 and 8.9 billion PBMCs. Findings and caveats that apply to the study as a whole: Naive subsets generally had larger estimated clonotype richness than memory subsets did. Rarefaction of sorted-subset datasets indicated incomplete sequencing despite the large sequencing depth. Higher generation probabilities were observed for clonotypes shared by all four sorted-subset donors than for non-shared clonotypes. When several donors were compared, the shared fraction of clonotypes was 5% to 6.5% for naive CD4, roughly 3.4% for naive CD8, 2% to 2.5% for memory CD4, and about 0.36% for memory CD8. Sampling was restricted to blood, and TCR repertoires in tissue are likely to differ from TCR repertoires in blood. The genetic and exposure-history diversity represented was limited by the small number of donors. Pairwise subsampling led to the expectation that sequencing depth would affect the degree of clonotype sharing among donors.

The donors were healthy, HIV-negative adults with no recently reported acute infections or vaccinations. All donors were Caucasian adults living in Nashville, Tennessee, USA. The CD8 memory samples were a combination of magnetically selected CD45RO+ cells and CCR7-negative CD45RA+ effector memory (TemRA) cells. Blood was obtained by leukapheresis, after which PBMCs were separated by Ficoll-Histopaque density gradient centrifugation and cryopreserved in liquid nitrogen vapor phase. Analytical flow cytometry was used to check the purity and quantity of each magnetically sorted T cell population. From each sorted fraction, genomic DNA was isolated and quantified by UV absorbance on a Nanodrop 2000c. Comment on this clone: Its antigen is still unknown. No clone much larger than this one lies a single base away; base qualities are absent.

The germline V gene sets CDR1 to SGHRS and CDR2 to YFSETQ. The CDR3 runs 14 residues from the cysteine to the phenylalanine. The sequence is cut down to CDR3 DNA, 42 bases in frame from base 1. V loses 0 bases, J loses 2 bases, and the germline ends lie 8 bases apart. Using the deep immunoSEQ assay, TCR CDR3 regions were amplified from genomic DNA by multiplex PCR. For each cell subset, the extracted genomic DNA was distributed evenly across all wells of several immunoSEQ 96-well plates, and each plate served as one replicate. For sorted subsets, around 200 ng genomic DNA, equal to about 30,000 T cell genomes, was loaded into each replicate PCR. Purified libraries were measured with a Qubit 3.0 fluorometer, size-checked on a Bioanalyzer 2100, and measured again with the KAPA Library Quantification kit. Every immunoSEQ 96-well plate was sequenced on a separate single-read 150-cycle Illumina NextSeq 550 flow cell. The published analysis was carried out like this. Because the immunoSEQ output included only junctional sequences and no quality scores, the filtering could not be the same as the filtering used for full-length reads. Sequences were annotated with PyIR, a Python wrapper for IgBLAST v1.9, using IMGT germline references to assign V/J genes and CDR3. Reads with weak V/J assignments (E-value above 1e-6), missing CDR3, stop codons, out-of-frame junctions, or ambiguous translated residues were removed. V3J clonotypes were defined as sequences sharing the same inferred V gene, J gene, and CDR3 amino acid sequence. To compute the percentage overlap between repertoires, the number of shared unique clonotypes was divided by the size of the smaller repertoire. Repertoire richness was assessed with RTK rarefaction, the Chao1 estimator, and Recon v2.1 estimates of unobserved clonotypes. Generation probabilities for all TCRbeta clonotypes obtained by the gDNA method from several donors were computed using OLGA. This immuneACCESS table, as held by TCRdb, lists in-frame sequences with V and J called but not all clones. Of the missing ones, under half trace to an unresolved V gene in checked studies; the others have no known cause. V and J calls and clone size come straight from that table; D and trimming were deduced from the DNA. The sample profile shows fewer than 850,000 clones; 80% to 95% of them were found once. The ten largest make up 34% of the sample.

The rearranged chain carries TRBV5-1 and TRBJ1-1, with the identity of the D gene unclear. The clonotype originates from a young man in good health. Some clones in this sample may be carry-over from other donors' samples. Sequencing was done on a sample of memory CD8+ T cells from PBMCs. Per the publication, the cell subset or site label means: CD45RO+ cells pooled with CCR7-negative TemRA cells. At the DNA level, the sequence is TGCGCCAGCAGCTTGGGTTTACGAAACACTGAAGCTTTCTTT. It translates as CASSLGLRNTEAFF.